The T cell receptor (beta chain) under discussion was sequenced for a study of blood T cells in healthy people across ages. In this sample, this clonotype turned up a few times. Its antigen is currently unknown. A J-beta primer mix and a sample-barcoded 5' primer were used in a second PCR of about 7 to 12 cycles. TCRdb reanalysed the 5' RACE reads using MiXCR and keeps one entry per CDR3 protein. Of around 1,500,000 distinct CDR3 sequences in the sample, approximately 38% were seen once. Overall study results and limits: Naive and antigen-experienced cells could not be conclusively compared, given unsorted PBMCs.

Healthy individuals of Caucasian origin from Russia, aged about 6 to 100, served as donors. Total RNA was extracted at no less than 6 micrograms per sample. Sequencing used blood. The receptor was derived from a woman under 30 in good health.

The CDR3 nucleotides read TGCAGTGCTAGGCTGGGACTAGCGGGGACAGATACGCAGTATTTT. Amino acids: CSARLGLAGTDTQYF. The V gene is TRBV20-1, the J gene TRBJ2-3; 13 nucleotides agree with TRBD2. The V gene end was trimmed by 3 bases and the J gene end by 3 bases; junction bases not matched to a gene: 3. Germline values: CDR1 DFQATT, CDR2 SNEGSKA (reference sequence). CDR3 size: 15 residues.